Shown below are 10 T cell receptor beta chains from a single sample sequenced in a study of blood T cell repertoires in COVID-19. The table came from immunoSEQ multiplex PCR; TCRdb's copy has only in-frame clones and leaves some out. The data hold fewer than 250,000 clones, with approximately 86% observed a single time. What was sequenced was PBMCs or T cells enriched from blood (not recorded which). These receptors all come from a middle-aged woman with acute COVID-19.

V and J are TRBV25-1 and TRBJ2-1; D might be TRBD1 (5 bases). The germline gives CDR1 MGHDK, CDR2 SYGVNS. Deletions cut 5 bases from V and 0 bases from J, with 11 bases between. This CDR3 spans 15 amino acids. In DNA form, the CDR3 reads TGTGCCAGCAGTAAGTGGGGCTACTCCTACAATGAGCAGTTCTTC. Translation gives CASSKWGYSYNEQFF.

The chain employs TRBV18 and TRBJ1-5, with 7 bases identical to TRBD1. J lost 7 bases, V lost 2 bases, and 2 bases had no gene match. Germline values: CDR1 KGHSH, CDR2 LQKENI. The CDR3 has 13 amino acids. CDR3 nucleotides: TGTGCCAGCTCACCAGGGACAGACCAGCCCCAGCATTTT. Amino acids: CASSPGTDQPQHF.

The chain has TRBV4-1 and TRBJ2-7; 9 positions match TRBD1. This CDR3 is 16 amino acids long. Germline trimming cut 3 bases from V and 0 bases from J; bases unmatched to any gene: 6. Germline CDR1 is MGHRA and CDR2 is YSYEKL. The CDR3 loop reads CASSQRTGVSSYEQYF. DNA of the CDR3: TGCGCCAGCAGCCAGAGGACAGGGGTTAGCTCCTACGAGCAGTACTTC.

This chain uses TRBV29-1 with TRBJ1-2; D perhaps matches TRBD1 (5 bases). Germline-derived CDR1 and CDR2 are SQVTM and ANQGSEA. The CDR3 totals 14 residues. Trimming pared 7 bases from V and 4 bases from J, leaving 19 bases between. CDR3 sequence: CSADAQGSTYGYTF. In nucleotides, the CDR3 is TGCAGCGCCGACGCCCAGGGCTCTACCTATGGCTACACCTTC.

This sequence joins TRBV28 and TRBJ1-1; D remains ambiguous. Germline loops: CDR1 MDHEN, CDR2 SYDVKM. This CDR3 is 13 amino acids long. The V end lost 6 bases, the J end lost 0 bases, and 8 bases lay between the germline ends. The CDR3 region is CASSLSLNTEAFF. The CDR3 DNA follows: TGTGCCAGCAGCTTGAGTCTGAACACTGAAGCTTTCTTT. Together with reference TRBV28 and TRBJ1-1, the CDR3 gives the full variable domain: DVKVTQSSRYLVKRTGEKVFLECVQDMDHENMFWYRQDPGLGLRLIYFSYDVKMKEKGDIPEGYSVSREKKERFSLILESASTNQTSMYLCASSLSLNTEAFFGQGTRLTVV.

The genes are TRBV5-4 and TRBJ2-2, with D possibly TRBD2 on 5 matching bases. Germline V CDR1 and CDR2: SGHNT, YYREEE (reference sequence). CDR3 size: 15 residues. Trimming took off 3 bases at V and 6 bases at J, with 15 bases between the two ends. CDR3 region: CASSSLGRVSGELFF. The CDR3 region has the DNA TGTGCCAGCAGCTCCCTAGGGCGGGTTTCCGGGGAGCTGTTTTTT.

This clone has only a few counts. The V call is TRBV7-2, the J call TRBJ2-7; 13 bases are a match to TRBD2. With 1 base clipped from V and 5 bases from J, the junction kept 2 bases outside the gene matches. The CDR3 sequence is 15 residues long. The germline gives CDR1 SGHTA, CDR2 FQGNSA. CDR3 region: CASSLVGTSGNEQYF. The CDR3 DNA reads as TGTGCCAGCAGCTTAGTAGGGACTAGCGGGAACGAGCAGTACTTC.

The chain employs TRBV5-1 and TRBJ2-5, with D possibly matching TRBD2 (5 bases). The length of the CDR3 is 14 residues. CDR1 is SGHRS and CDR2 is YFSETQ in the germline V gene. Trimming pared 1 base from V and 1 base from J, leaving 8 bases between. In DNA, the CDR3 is TGCGCCAGCAGCTTGTCCGGGGTCCAAGAGACCCAGTACTTC. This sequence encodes CASSLSGVQETQYF.

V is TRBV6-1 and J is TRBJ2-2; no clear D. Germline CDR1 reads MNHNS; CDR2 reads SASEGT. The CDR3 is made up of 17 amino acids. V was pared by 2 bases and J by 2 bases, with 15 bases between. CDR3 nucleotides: TGTGCCAGCAGTGAACCCCGAGGCGCGGCAAACACCGGGGAGCTGTTTTTT. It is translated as CASSEPRGAANTGELFF.

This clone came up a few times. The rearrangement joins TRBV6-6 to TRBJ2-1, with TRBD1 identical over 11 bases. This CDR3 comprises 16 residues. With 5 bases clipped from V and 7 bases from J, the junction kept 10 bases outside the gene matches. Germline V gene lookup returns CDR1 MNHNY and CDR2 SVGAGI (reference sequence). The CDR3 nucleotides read TGTGCCAGCAGTCCCTCGGACAGGGGGCTTAGTAATGAGCAGTTCTTC. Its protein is CASSPSDRGLSNEQFF.